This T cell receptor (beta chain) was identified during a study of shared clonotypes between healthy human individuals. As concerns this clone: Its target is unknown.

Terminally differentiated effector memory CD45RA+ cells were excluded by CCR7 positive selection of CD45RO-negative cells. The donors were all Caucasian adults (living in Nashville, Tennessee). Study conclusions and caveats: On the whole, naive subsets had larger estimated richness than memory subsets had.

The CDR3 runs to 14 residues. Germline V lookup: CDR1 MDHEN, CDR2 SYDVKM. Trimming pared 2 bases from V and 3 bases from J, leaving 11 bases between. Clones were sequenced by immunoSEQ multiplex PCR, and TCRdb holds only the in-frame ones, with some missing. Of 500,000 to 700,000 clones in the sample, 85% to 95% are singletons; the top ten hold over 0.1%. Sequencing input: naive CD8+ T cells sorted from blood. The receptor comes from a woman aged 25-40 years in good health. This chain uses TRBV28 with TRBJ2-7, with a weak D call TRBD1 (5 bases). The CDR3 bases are TGTGCCAGCAGTTTAAGGGGCCGGTTCTACGAGCAGTACTTC. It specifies CASSLRGRFYEQYF.